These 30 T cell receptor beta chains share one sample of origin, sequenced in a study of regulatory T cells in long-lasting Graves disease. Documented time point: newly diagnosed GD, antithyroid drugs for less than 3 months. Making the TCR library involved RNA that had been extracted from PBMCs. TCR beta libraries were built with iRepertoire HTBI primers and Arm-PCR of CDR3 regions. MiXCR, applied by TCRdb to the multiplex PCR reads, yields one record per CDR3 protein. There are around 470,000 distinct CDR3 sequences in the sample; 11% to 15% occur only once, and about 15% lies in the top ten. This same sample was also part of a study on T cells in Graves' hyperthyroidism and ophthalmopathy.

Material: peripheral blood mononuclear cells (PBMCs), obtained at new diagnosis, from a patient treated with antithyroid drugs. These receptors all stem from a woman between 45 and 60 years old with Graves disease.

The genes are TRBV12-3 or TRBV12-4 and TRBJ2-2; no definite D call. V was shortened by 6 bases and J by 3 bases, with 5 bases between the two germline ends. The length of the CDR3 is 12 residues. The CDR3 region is CASSFYTGELFF. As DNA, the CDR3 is TGTGCCAGCAGCTTTTACACCGGGGAGCTGTTTTTT.

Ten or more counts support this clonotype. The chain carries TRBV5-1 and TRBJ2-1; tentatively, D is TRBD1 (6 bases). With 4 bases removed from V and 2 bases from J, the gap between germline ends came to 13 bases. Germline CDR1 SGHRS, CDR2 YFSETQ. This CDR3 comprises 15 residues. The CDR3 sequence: CASSPGTPTYNEQFF. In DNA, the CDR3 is TGCGCCAGCAGCCCCGGGACACCAACCTACAATGAGCAGTTCTTC.

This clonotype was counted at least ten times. CDR3 bases: TGTGCCAGCAGTTATGAAATTTACCCCCAAGAGACCCAGTACTTC. Translating gives CASSYEIYPQETQYF. The chain recombines TRBV6-2 or TRBV6-3 with TRBJ2-5; D not resolved. The CDR3 consists of 15 residues. Trimming removed 3 bases at V and 1 base at J, with 12 bases between. Germline CDR1 and CDR2: MNHEY and SVGEGT.

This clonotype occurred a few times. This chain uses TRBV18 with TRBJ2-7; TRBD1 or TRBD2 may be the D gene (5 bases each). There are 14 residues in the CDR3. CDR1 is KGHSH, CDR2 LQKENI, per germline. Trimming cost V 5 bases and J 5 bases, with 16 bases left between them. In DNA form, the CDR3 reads TGTGCCAGCTCAACAGCAGGGACGGTCGACGAGCAGTACTTC. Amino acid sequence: CASSTAGTVDEQYF. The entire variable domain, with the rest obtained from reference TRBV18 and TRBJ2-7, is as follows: NAGVMQNPRHLVRRRGQEARLRCSPMKGHSHVYWYRQLPEEGLKFMVYLQKENIIDESGMPKERFSAEFPKEGPSILRIQQVVRGDSAAYFCASSTAGTVDEQYFGPGTRLTVT.

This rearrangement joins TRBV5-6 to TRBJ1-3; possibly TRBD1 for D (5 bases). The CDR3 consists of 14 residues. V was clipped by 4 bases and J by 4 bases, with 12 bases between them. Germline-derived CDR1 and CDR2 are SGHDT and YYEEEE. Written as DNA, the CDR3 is TGTGCCAGCAGCCACACAGGTGCCGGAAACACCATATATTTT. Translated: CASSHTGAGNTIYF.

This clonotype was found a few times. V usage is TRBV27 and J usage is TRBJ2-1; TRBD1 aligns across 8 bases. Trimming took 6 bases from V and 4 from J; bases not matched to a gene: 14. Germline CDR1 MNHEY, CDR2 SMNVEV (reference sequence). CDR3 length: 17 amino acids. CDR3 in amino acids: CASRGQGAYIPYNEQFF. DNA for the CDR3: TGTGCCAGCAGGGGGCAGGGGGCCTATATCCCATACAATGAGCAGTTCTTC.

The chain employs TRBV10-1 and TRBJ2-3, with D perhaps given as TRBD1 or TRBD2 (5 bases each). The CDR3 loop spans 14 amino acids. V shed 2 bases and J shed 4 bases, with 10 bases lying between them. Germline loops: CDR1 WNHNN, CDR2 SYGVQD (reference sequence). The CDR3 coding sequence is TGCGCCAGCAGTGAGGGGGGAGTTGCAGATACGCAGTATTTT. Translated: CASSEGGVADTQYF.

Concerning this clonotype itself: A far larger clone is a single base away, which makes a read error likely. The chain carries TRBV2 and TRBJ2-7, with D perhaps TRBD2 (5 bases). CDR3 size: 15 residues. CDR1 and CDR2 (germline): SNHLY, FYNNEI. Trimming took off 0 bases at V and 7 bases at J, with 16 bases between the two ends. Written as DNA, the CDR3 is TGTGCCAGCAGTGAAGCGGGGAGCTCCTACAATGAGCAGTACTTC. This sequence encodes CASSEAGSSYNEQYF.

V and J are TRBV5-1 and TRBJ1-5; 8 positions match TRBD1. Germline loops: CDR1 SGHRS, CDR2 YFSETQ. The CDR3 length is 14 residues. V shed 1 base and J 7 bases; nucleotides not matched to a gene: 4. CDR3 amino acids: CASSLSGGGQPQHF. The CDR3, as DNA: TGCGCCAGCAGCTTGTCAGGGGGCGGACAGCCCCAGCATTTT.

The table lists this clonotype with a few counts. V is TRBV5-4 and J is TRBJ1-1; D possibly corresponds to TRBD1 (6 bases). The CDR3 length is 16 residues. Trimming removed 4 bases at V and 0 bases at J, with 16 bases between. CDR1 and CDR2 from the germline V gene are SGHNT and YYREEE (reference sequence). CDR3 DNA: TGTGCCAGCAGCAGGAATTCAGGGGTAGTGAACACTGAAGCTTTCTTT. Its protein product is CASSRNSGVVNTEAFF.

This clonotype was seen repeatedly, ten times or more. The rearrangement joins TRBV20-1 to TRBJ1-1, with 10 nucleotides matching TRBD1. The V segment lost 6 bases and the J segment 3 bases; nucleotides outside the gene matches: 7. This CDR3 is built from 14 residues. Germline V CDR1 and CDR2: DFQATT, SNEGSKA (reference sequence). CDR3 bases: TGCAGTGCCCACGGGGACAGGGGAGACACTGAAGCTTTCTTT. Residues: CSAHGDRGDTEAFF.

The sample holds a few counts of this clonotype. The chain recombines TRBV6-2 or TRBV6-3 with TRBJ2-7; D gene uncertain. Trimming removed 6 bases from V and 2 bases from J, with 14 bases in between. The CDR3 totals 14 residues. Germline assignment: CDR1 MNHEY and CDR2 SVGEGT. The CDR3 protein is CASRRYDWAYEQYF. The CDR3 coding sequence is TGTGCCAGCAGACGGTATGATTGGGCCTACGAGCAGTACTTC.

The DNA for the CDR3 is TGTGCCAGCAGCCAAGGAGGAGGGACTAGCGGGAGTCGTGAGCAGTTCTTC. Protein: CASSQGGGTSGSREQFF. This sequence joins TRBV4-2 and TRBJ2-1, with TRBD2 identical over 14 bases. Germline assignment: CDR1 LGHNA and CDR2 YNFKEQ. The CDR3 contains 17 residues. J lost 9 bases, V lost 1 base, and 8 bases had no gene match.

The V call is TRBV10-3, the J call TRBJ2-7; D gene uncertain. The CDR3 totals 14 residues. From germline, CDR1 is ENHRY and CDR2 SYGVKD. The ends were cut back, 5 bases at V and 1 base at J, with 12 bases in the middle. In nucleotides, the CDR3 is TGTGCCATCAGTTCCGGGCTACCGTCCTACGAGCAGTACTTC. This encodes CAISSGLPSYEQYF.

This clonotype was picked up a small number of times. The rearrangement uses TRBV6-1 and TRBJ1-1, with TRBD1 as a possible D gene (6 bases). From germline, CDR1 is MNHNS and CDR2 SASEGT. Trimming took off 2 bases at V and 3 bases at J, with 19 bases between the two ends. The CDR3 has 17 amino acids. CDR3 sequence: CASSESLYLGGDTEAFF. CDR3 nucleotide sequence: TGTGCCAGCAGTGAAAGTCTTTATTTAGGGGGGGACACTGAAGCTTTCTTT.

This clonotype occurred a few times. The CDR3 DNA is TGCGCCAGCAGCTTCCAGGCAGGATACGAGCAGTACTTC. This gives the protein CASSFQAGYEQYF. The chain joins TRBV5-1 to TRBJ2-7; D not resolved. V lost 2 bases and J 4 bases, leaving 10 bases between the germline ends. This CDR3 is built from 13 residues. Germline V CDR1 and CDR2: SGHRS, YFSETQ. The full variable domain, rest sourced from reference TRBV5-1 and TRBJ2-7, is KAGVTQTPRYLIKTRGQQVTLSCSPISGHRSVSWYQQTPGQGLQFLFEYFSETQRNKGNFPGRFSGRQFSNSRSEMNVSTLELGDSALYLCASSFQAGYEQYFGPGTRLTVT.

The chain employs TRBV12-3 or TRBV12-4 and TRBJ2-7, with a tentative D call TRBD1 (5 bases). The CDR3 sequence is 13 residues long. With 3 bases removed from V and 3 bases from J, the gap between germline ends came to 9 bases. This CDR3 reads CASSFDSYYEQYF. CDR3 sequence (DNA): TGTGCCAGCAGTTTCGACAGTTACTACGAGCAGTACTTC.

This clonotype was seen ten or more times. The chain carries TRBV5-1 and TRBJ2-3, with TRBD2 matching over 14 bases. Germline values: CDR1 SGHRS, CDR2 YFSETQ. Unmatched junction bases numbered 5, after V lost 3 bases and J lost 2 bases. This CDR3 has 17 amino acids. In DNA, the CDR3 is TGCGCCAGCAGCTCGCCGGGACTAGCGGGAGCCACAGATACGCAGTATTTT. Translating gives CASSSPGLAGATDTQYF. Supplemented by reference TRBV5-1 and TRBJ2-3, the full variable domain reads KAGVTQTPRYLIKTRGQQVTLSCSPISGHRSVSWYQQTPGQGLQFLFEYFSETQRNKGNFPGRFSGRQFSNSRSEMNVSTLELGDSALYLCASSSPGLAGATDTQYFGPGTRLTVL.

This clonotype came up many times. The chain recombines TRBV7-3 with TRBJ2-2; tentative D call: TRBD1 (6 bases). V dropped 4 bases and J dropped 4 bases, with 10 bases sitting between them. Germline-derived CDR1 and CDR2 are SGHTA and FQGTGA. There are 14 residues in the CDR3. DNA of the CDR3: TGTGCCAGCAGCTCCGGGACAACCACCGGGGAGCTGTTTTTT. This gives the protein CASSSGTTTGELFF.

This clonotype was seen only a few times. CDR3 residues: CASSLVMVGELFF. The CDR3 DNA reads TGTGCCAGCAGCTTAGTCATGGTCGGGGAGCTGTTTTTT. The chain carries TRBV11-2 and TRBJ2-2; D is undetermined. Germline V gene lookup returns CDR1 SGHAT and CDR2 FQNNGV. There are 13 residues in the CDR3. Trimming pared 1 base from V and 7 bases from J, leaving 7 bases between.

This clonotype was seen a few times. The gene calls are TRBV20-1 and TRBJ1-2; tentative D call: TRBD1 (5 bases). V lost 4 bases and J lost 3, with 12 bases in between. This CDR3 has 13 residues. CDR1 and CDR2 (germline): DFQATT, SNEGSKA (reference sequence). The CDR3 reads CSATSRGDYGYTF. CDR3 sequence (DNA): TGCAGTGCTACCTCGAGGGGCGACTATGGCTACACCTTC.

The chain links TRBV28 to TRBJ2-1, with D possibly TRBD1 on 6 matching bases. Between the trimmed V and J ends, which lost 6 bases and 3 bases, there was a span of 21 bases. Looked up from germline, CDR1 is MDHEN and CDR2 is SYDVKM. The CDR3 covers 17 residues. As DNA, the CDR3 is TGTGCCAGCAGCCCAACCACCGACAGGCGGGTCTACAATGAGCAGTTCTTC. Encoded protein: CASSPTTDRRVYNEQFF. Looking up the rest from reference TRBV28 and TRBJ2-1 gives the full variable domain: DVKVTQSSRYLVKRTGEKVFLECVQDMDHENMFWYRQDPGLGLRLIYFSYDVKMKEKGDIPEGYSVSREKKERFSLILESASTNQTSMYLCASSPTTDRRVYNEQFFGPGTRLTVL.

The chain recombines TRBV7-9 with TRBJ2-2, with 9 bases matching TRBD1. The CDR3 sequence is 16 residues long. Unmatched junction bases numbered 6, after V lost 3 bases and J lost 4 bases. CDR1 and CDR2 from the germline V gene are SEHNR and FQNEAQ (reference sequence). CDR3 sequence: CASSFNRGRGTGELFF. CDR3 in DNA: TGTGCCAGCAGCTTCAACAGGGGGCGCGGCACCGGGGAGCTGTTTTTT.

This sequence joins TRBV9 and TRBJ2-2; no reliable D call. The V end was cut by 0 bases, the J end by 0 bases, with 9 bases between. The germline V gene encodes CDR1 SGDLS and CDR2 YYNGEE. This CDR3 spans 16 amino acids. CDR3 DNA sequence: TGTGCCAGCAGCGTAGCTAGTCAGGCGAACACCGGGGAGCTGTTTTTT. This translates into CASSVASQANTGELFF.

Here the CDR3 reads CASSPFSGRAAYEQYF. CDR3 coding DNA: TGTGCCAGCAGCCCTTTTAGCGGGAGGGCCGCCTACGAGCAGTACTTC. V gene TRBV3-1 combines with J gene TRBJ2-7, with 11 positions matching TRBD2. Germline V gene sequence: CDR1 LGHDT, CDR2 YNNKEL (reference sequence). The CDR3 sequence is 16 residues long. V lost 4 bases to trimming and J lost 2 bases; unmatched junction nucleotides: 7.

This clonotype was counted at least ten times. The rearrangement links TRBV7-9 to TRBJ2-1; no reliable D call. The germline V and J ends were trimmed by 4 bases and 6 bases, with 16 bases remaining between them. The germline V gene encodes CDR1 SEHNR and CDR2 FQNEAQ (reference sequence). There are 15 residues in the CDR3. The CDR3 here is CASSSASIRPNEQFF. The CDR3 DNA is TGTGCCAGCAGCTCTGCTTCGATCCGGCCCAATGAGCAGTTCTTC.

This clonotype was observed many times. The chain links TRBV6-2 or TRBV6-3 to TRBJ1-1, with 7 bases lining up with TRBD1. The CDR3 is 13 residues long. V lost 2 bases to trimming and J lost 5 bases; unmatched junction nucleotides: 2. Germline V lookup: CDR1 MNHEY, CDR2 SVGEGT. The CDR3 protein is CASSYPGQTEAFF. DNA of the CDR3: TGTGCCAGCAGTTACCCGGGACAGACTGAAGCTTTCTTT.

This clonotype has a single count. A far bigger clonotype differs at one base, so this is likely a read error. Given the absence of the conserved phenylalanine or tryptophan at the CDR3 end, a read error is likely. CDR3 amino acids: CASSHDSYEQYS. The CDR3 region has the DNA TGTGCCAGCAGCCATGATTCCTACGAGCAGTACTCC. This rearrangement joins TRBV7-9 to TRBJ2-7; D ambiguous. CDR3 length: 12 amino acids. Germline CDR1 SEHNR, CDR2 FQNEAQ (reference sequence). V was shortened by 5 bases and J by 1 base, with 6 bases between the two germline ends.

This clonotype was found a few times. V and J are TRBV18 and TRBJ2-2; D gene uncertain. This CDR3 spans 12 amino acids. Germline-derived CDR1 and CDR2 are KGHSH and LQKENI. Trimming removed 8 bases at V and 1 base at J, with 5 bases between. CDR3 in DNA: TGTGCCAGCCCTAAGAACACCGGGGAGCTGTTTTTT. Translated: CASPKNTGELFF.

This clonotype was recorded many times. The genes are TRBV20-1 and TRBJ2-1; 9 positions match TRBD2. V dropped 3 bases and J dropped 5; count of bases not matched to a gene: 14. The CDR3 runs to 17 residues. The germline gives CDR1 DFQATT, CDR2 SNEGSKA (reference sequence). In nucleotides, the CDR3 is TGCAGTGCTAGTCGATCACTACTAGCGGGTCTTAACAATGAGCAGTTCTTC. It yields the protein CSASRSLLAGLNNEQFF.